This T cell receptor beta chain is from a study of T cell repertoires in cytomegalovirus infection (dated by TCRdb to about 2019). The study in broad terms: Alongside well-studied HLA-B-restricted epitopes, the peptide stimulations were aimed at recently identified HLA-C-restricted CMV epitopes, whose presentation resists viral immunomodulation. Donor HLA type was relevant to the analysis, because carriage of CMV infection together with the matching HLA type was indicated by public TCR beta signatures. On the study overall, not on this receptor specifically: The ex vivo response was dominated by HLA-C-restricted CMV-specific TCR beta clonotypes, and the single most frequent clonotype in two of eight donors was supplied by these HLA-C-restricted clonotypes. Carriers of CMV infection plus the relevant HLA type were discriminated by the cumulative frequency of public TCR beta family members in the study cohort and in an independent approximately 340-donor cohort.

Sequencing instrument: Illumina HiSeq 1500. Using fastp trimming at Q25 and MiXCR clonotype assembly, TCRdb reanalyzed the public sequencing data and kept in-frame beta chains. Every CDR3 protein is listed once, alongside the most common genes and DNA of its rows. Counted in this sample were 550,000 to 850,000 distinct CDR3 sequences; 30% to 40% of them appeared once. About 20% of the sample belongs to the ten largest clones. As regards this clonotype: Its antigen target is currently unknown. Base qualities are not at hand, and no much larger clone is one base apart.

The V end gives up 3 bases and the J end 6 bases, leaving 9 bases in the junction not matched to a gene. The CDR3 goes from the cysteine to the phenylalanine over 15 residues. Kept here is only the CDR3 DNA, which spans 45 bases and is read in frame from base 1. The treatment or condition label for this specimen denotes: in vitro stimulation with specific CMV peptide epitopes to enrich CMV-specific T cells. This receptor was identified in a human donor in good health (CMV status not recorded). Some clones in this sample may be carry-over from other donors' samples. The sample here was cultured PBMCs, taken from culture after CMV antigen stimulation. The chain is assembled from TRBV12-3 or TRBV12-4 and TRBJ2-5; 8 junctional bases match TRBD2. The CDR3 protein: CASSFSSGSSQTQYF. The bases are TGTGCCAGCAGTTTTTCCAGCGGGAGCTCGCAGACCCAGTACTTC.